This is a list of T cell receptor beta chains from one sample in a study of Tregs in tolerant kidney transplant recipients. Profiled with immunoSEQ multiplex PCR; TCRdb holds only in-frame clones, not every one. The top ten clones hold approximately 0.3% of a sample with about 110,000 clones, roughly 89% of them seen once. The source material was CD4+ T cells from blood, sampled before the transplant. Receptor source: a human donor who received a combined kidney and bone marrow transplant. Each CDR3 is given with its conserved first and last residue. D genes are given only for firm matches. Part of the rows lack a size; the others show once, few, many or a class for expanded clones.

abundance	j_gene	v_gene	d_gene	CDR3nt	CDR3aa
.	TRBJ1-3	TRBV30	.	TGTGCCTGGAGTGTACCCCGGGGCACCATATATTTT	CAWSVPRGTIYF
.	TRBJ2-1	TRBV4-3	TRBD2	TGCGCCAGCAGCCAAGATGCCGGGACTAGCGGGAGAAGGGAGCAGTTCTTC	CASSQDAGTSGRREQFF
.	TRBJ1-5	TRBV7-2	TRBD1	TGTGCCAGCAGCCTTCGGACAGGGGCCAATCAGCCCCAGCATTTT	CASSLRTGANQPQHF
.	TRBJ2-3	TRBV11-3	.	TGTGCCAGCAGCTTAGGTCCAGGGGCTAGCACAGATACGCAGTATTTT	CASSLGPGASTDTQYF
.	TRBJ1-1	TRBV18	.	TGTGCCAGCTCACCACGAGCCCTGCAGGGATACACTGAAGCTTTCTTT	CASSPRALQGYTEAFF
.	TRBJ2-7	TRBV7-2	TRBD1	TGTGCCAGCAGCCCTCCGGGACAGACGGGGGAGCAGTACTTC	CASSPPGQTGEQYF
.	TRBJ2-5	TRBV7-9	.	TGTGCCAGCAGCTTACCCCCGGGGGGCGGGGAGACCCAGTACTTC	CASSLPPGGGETQYF
.	TRBJ1-1	TRBV6-6	TRBD1	TGTGCCAGCAGGAACGGACAGGGGAGCACTGAAGCTTTCTTT	CASRNGQGSTEAFF
.	TRBJ1-1	TRBV5-1	TRBD1	TGCGCCAGCAGCATCCGACAGGGAACCAACACTGAAGCTTTCTTT	CASSIRQGTNTEAFF
.	TRBJ2-7	TRBV28	.	TGTGCCAGCAGTACAACAGGGCGGATTCGGGAGCAGTACTTC	CASSTTGRIREQYF
.	TRBJ1-5	TRBV7-2	.	TGTGCCAGCAGCTCGCGTATCAATCAGCCCCAGCATTTT	CASSSRINQPQHF
.	TRBJ2-3	TRBV2	TRBD2	TGTGCCAGCGGGGGACTAGCGGGGACAGATACGCAGTATTTT	CASGGLAGTDTQYF
.	TRBJ2-2	TRBV19	TRBD2	TGTGCCAGTAGTATGGATAGCGGGAGTGGGGAGCTGTTTTTT	CASSMDSGSGELFF
.	TRBJ2-1	TRBV7-2	TRBD2	TGTGCCAGCAGCTTAGCTCAGCGGGGGTACGATGAGCAGTTCTTC	CASSLAQRGYDEQFF
once	TRBJ1-2	TRBV7-2	TRBD1	TGTGCCAGCAGCTTAGGGCAGGGGGTCAACTATGGCTACACCTTC	CASSLGQGVNYGYTF
.	TRBJ1-4	TRBV7-6	.	TGTGCCAGCAGCTTACAGGCTGCAACTAATGAAAAACTGTTTTTT	CASSLQAATNEKLFF
.	TRBJ2-1	TRBV28	.	TGTGCCAGCAGTTTAGGAGGGGGGGCCGGTAACTACAATGAGCAGTTCTTC	CASSLGGGAGNYNEQFF
.	TRBJ1-1	TRBV7-6	.	TGTGCCAGCAGTCCGGGGGGCCGGGACACTGAAGCTTTCTTT	CASSPGGRDTEAFF
.	TRBJ2-7	TRBV7-9	.	TGTGCCAGCAGCTTAGCGCGCGCACCCTCCTACGAGCAGTACTTC	CASSLARAPSYEQYF
.	TRBJ1-2	TRBV10-3	TRBD1	TGTGCCATCAGTGAGTCTCGCGGACAGGGAAGCCATGGGGGCTACACCTTC	CAISESRGQGSHGGYTF
once	TRBJ2-5	TRBV28	TRBD2	TGTGCCAGCAGGCTAGCGGGAGGAGAGACCCAGTACTTC	CASRLAGGETQYF
.	TRBJ2-5	TRBV5-6	.	TGTGCCAGCAGGTCGAGGCCAGCTAGGGGAGAGACCCAGTACTTC	CASRSRPARGETQYF
few	TRBJ2-1	TRBV18	TRBD2	TGTGCCAGCTCACCCCCGGGACTAGCGACCCACAATGAGCAGTTCTTC	CASSPPGLATHNEQFF
.	TRBJ2-6	TRBV11-2	.	TGTGCCAGCAGACGTACATGGCGGCTCCCTGGGGCCAACGTCCTGACTTTC	CASRRTWRLPGANVLTF
many	TRBJ2-1	TRBV5-4	.	TGTGCCAGCAGCTCCAATGTAAGGGGGAGAGATGAGCAGTTCTTC	CASSSNVRGRDEQFF
.	TRBJ2-5	TRBV9	TRBD2	TGTGCCAGCAGCGTAGAGGGGCTAGCGGGAGGTGAGACCCAGTACTTC	CASSVEGLAGGETQYF
.	TRBJ1-2	TRBV7-2	TRBD1	TGTGCCAGCAGCGGAAGGACAGGGGTTAGGACTAACTATGGCTACACCTTC	CASSGRTGVRTNYGYTF